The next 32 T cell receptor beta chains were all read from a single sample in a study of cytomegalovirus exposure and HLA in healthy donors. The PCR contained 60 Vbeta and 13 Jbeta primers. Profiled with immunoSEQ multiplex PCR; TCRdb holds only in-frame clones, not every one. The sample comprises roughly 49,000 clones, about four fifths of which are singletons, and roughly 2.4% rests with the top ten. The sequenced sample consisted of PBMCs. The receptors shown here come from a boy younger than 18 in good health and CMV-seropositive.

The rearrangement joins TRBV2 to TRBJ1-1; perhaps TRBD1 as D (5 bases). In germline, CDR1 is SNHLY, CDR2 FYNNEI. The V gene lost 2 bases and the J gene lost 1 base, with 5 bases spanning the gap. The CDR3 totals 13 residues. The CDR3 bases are TGTGCCAGCAGTGAAAGGGGGAACACTGAAGCTTTCTTT. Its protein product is CASSERGNTEAFF.

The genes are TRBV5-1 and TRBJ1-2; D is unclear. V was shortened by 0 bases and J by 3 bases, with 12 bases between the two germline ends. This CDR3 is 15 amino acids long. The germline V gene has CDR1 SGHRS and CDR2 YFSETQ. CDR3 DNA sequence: TGCGCCAGCAGCTTGGGCTCTACAGCTTACTATGGCTACACCTTC. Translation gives CASSLGSTAYYGYTF.

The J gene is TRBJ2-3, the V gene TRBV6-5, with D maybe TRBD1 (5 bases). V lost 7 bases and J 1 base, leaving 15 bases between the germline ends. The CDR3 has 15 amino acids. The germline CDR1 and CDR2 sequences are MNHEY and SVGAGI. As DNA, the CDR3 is TGTGCCAGCAACCCTCGACAGTCCCGCACAGATACGCAGTATTTT. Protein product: CASNPRQSRTDTQYF.

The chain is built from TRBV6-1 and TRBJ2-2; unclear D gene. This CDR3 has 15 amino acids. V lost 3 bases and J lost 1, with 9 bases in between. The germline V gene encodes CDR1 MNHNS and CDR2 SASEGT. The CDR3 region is CASSEVIRNTGELFF. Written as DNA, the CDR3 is TGTGCCAGCAGTGAGGTCATTAGGAACACCGGGGAGCTGTTTTTT.

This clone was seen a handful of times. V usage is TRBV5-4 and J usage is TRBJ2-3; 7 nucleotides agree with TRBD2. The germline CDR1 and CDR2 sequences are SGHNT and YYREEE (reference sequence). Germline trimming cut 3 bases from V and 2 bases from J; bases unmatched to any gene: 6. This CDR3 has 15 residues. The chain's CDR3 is CASSWGAGPTDTQYF. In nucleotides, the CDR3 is TGTGCCAGCAGCTGGGGAGCGGGGCCCACAGATACGCAGTATTTT.

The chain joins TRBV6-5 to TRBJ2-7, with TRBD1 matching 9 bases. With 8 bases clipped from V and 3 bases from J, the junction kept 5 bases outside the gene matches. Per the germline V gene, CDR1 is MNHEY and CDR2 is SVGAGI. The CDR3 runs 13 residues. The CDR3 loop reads CASRRQGGYEQYF. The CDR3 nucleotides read TGTGCCAGCCGTCGACAGGGGGGCTACGAGCAGTACTTC.

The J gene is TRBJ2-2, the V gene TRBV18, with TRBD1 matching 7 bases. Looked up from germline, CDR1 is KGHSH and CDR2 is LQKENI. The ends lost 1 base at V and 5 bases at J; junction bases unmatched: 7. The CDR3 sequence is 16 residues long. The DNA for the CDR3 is TGTGCCAGCTCACCACTAACAGGGGCTGGGACCGGGGAGCTGTTTTTT. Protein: CASSPLTGAGTGELFF.

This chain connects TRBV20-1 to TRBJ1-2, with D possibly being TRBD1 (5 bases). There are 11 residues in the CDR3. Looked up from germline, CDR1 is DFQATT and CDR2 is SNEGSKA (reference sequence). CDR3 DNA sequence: TGCACTCCCGGGGGTAACTATGGCTACACCTTC. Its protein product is CTPGGNYGYTF.

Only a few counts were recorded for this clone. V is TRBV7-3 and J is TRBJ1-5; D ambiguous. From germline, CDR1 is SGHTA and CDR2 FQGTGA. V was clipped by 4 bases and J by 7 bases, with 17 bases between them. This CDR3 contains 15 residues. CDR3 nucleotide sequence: TGTGCCAGCAGCTCCGATGGCGCGACGGGGCAGCCCCAGCATTTT. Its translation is CASSSDGATGQPQHF.

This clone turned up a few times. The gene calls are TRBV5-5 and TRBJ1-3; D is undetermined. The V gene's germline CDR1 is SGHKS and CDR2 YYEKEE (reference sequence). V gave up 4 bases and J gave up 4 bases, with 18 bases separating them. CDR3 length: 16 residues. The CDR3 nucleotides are TGTGCCAGCAGCGCTTGGGAGAAACGAAGGGGAAACACCATATATTTT. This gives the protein CASSAWEKRRGNTIYF. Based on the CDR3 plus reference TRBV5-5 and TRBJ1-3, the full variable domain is DAGVTQSPTHLIKTRGQQVTLRCSPISGHKSVSWYQQVLGQGPQFIFQYYEKEERGRGNFPDRFSARQFPNYSSELNVNALLLGDSALYLCASSAWEKRRGNTIYFGEGSWLTVV.

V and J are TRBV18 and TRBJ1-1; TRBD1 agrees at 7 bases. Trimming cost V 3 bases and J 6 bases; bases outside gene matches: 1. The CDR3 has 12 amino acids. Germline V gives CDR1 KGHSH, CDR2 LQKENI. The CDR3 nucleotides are TGTGCCAGCTCACCGGGGACAGCTGAAGCTTTCTTT. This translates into CASSPGTAEAFF. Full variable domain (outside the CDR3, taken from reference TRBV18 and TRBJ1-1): NAGVMQNPRHLVRRRGQEARLRCSPMKGHSHVYWYRQLPEEGLKFMVYLQKENIIDESGMPKERFSAEFPKEGPSILRIQQVVRGDSAAYFCASSPGTAEAFFGQGTRLTVV.

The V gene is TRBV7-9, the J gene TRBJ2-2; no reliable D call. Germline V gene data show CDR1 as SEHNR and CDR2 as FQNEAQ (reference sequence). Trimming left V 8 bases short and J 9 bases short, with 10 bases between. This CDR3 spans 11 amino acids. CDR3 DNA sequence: TGTGCCAGCTCCGCTATCAGGGAGCTGTTTTTT. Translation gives CASSAIRELFF.

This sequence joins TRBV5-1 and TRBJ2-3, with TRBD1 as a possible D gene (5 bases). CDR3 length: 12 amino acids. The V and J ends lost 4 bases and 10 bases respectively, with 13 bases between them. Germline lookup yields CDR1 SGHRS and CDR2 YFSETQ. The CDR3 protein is CASSPPGSAQYF. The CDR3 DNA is TGCGCCAGCAGCCCCCCAGGGTCCGCGCAGTATTTT.

The CDR3 loop reads CASGRGQNYGYTF. CDR3 coding DNA: TGTGCCAGCGGTAGGGGGCAAAACTATGGCTACACCTTC. The chain has TRBV11-2 and TRBJ1-2, with 7 nucleotides matching TRBD1. The CDR3 consists of 13 residues. V lost 8 bases, J lost 2 bases, and 5 bases stayed unmatched. Germline CDR1 reads SGHAT; CDR2 reads FQNNGV.

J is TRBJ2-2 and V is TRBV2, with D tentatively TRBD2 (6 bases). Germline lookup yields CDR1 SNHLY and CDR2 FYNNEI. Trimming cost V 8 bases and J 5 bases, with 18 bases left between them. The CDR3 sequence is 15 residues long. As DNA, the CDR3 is TGTGCCAGCGGCCGGGACTTCATGGTAACCGGGGAGCTGTTTTTT. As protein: CASGRDFMVTGELFF. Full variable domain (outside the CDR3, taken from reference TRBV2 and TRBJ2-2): EPEVTQTPSHQVTQMGQEVILRCVPISNHLYFYWYRQILGQKVEFLVSFYNNEISEKSEIFDDQFSVERPDGSNFTLKIRSTKLEDSAMYFCASGRDFMVTGELFFGEGSRLTVL.

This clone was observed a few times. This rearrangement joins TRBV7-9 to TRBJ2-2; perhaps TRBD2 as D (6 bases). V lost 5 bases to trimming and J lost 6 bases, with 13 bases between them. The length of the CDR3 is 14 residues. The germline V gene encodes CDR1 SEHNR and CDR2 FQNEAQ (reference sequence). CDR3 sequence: CASSDSRGAGELFF. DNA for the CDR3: TGTGCCAGCAGCGACTCGCGGGGCGCCGGGGAGCTGTTTTTT.

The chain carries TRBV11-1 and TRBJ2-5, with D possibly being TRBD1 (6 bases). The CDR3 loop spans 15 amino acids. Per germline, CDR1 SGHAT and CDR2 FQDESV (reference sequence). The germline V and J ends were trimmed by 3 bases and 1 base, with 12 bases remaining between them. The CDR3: CASSFRGGSQETQYF. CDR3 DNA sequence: TGTGCCAGCAGCTTTAGAGGGGGTTCCCAAGAGACCCAGTACTTC.

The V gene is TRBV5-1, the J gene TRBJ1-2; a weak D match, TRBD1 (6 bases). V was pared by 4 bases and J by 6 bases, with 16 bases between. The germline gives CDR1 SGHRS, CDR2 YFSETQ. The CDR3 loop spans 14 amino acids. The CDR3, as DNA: TGCGCCAGCAGCCGGGACACCCAGAAGAATGGCTACACCTTC. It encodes CASSRDTQKNGYTF.

The DNA of the CDR3 is TGTGCCAGCAGCCAAAGACAGGAGACTGAAGCTTTCTTT. As protein: CASSQRQETEAFF. The chain links TRBV6-4 to TRBJ1-1, with D maybe TRBD1 (6 bases). The germline V and J ends were trimmed by 6 bases and 5 bases, with 13 bases remaining between them. CDR1 is MRHNA, CDR2 SNTAGT, per germline. This CDR3 has 13 residues.

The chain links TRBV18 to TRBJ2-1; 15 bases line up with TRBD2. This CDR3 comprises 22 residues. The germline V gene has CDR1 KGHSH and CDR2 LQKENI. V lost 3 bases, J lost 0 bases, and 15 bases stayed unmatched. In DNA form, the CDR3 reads TGTGCCAGCTCACCCGAGACAGGACTAGCGGGGGGGAACGAGAGCTCCTACAATGAGCAGTTCTTC. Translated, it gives CASSPETGLAGGNESSYNEQFF.

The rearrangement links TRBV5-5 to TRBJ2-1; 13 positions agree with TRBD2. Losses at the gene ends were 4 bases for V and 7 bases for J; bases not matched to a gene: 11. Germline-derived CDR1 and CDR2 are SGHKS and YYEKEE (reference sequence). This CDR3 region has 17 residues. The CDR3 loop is CASSGRLAGGPSNEQFF. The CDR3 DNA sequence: TGTGCCAGCAGCGGGAGACTAGCGGGGGGCCCTTCTAATGAGCAGTTCTTC.

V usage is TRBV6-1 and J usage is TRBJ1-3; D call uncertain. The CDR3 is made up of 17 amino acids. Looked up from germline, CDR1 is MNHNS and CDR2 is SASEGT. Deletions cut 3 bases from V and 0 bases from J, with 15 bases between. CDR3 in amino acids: CASSEYPTVVSGNTIYF. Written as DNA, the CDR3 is TGTGCCAGCAGTGAGTACCCTACGGTGGTCTCTGGAAACACCATATATTTT.

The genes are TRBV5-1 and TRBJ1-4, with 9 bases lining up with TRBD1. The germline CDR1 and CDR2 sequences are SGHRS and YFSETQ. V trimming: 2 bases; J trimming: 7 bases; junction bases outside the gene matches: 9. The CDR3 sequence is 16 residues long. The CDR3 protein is CASSFGTGGAGEKLFF. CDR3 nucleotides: TGCGCCAGCAGCTTTGGAACAGGGGGCGCAGGTGAAAAACTGTTTTTT.

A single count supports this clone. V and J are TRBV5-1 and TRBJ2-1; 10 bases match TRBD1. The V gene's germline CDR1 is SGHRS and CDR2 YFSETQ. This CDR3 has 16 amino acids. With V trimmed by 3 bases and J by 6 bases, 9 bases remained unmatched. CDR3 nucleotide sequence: TGCGCCAGCAGCTCGTGGACAGGGGGTATAGTCAATGAGCAGTTCTTC. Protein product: CASSSWTGGIVNEQFF.

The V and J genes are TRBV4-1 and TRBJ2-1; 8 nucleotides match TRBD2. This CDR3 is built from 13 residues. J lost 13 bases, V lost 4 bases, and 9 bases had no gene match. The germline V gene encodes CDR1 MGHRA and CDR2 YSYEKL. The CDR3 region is CASSLVRGGHQFF. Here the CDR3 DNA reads TGCGCCAGCAGCCTAGTCCGGGGGGGCCACCAGTTCTTC.

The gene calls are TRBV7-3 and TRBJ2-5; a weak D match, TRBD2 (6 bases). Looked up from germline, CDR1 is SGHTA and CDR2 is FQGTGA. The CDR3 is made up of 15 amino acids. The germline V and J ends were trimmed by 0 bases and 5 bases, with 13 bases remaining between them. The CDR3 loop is CASSLTSGEGETQYF. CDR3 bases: TGTGCCAGCAGCTTAACATCGGGGGAAGGGGAGACCCAGTACTTC. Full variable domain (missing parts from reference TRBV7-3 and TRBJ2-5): GAGVSQTPSNKVTEKGKYVELRCDPISGHTALYWYRQSLGQGPEFLIYFQGTGAADDSGLPNDRFFAVRPEGSVSTLKIQRTERGDSAVYLCASSLTSGEGETQYFGPGTRLLVL.

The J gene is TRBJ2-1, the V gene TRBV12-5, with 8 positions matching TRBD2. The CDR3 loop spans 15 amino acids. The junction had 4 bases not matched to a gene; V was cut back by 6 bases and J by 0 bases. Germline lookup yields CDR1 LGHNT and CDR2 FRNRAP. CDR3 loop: CASGRGGVSYNEQFF. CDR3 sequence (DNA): TGTGCTAGTGGACGGGGGGGCGTCTCCTACAATGAGCAGTTCTTC. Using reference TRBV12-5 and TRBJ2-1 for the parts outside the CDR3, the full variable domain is DARVTQTPRHKVTEMGQEVTMRCQPILGHNTVFWYRQTMMQGLELLAYFRNRAPLDDSGMPKDRFSAEMPDATLATLKIQPSEPRDSAVYFCASGRGGVSYNEQFFGPGTRLTVL.

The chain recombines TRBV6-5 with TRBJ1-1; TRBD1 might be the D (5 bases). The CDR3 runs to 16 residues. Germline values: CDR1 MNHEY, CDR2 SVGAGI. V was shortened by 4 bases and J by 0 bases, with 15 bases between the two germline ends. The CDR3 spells CASSSDRLLMNTEAFF. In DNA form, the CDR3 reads TGTGCCAGCAGTTCCGACAGACTCCTGATGAACACTGAAGCTTTCTTT.

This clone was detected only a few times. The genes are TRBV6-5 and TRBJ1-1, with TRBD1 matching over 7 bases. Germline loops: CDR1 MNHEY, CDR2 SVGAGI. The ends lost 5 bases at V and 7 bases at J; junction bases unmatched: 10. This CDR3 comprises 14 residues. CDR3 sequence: CASSAQTGIDEAFF. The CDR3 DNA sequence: TGTGCCAGCAGTGCTCAGACAGGGATTGATGAAGCTTTCTTT.

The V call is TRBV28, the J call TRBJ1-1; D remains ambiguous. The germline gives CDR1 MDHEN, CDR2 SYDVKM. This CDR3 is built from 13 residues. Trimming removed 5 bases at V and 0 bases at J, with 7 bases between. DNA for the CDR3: TGTGCCAGCAGTCGGTATATGAACACTGAAGCTTTCTTT. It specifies CASSRYMNTEAFF.

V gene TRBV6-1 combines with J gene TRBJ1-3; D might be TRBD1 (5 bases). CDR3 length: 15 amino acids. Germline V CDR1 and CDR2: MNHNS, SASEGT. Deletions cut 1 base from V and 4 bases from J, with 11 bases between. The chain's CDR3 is CASSEDRRRGNTIYF. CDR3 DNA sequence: TGTGCCAGCAGTGAAGACAGGCGCCGAGGAAACACCATATATTTT.

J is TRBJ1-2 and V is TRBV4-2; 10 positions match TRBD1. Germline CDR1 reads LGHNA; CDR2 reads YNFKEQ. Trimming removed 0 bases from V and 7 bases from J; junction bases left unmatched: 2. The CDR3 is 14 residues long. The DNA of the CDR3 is TGTGCCAGCAGCCAAGACGGGACAGGGGTTGGCTACACCTTC. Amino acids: CASSQDGTGVGYTF.